These 25 T cell receptor beta chains originate from one sample sequenced in a study of blood T cell repertoires in COVID-19. Only in-frame clones appear in the TCRdb table, and some are missing; sequencing was by immunoSEQ multiplex PCR. This sample has 140,000 or so clones, with approximately 81% found just once. The sample consisted of peripheral blood. Every receptor here comes from a human donor with acute or convalescent COVID-19. The donor label of this sample is uncertain.

The chain recombines TRBV6-5 with TRBJ2-3, with 9 bases aligning to TRBD2. This CDR3 is built from 16 residues. With 4 bases clipped from V and 2 bases from J, the junction kept 7 bases outside the gene matches. The germline CDR1 and CDR2 sequences are MNHEY and SVGAGI. The CDR3 sequence is CASSWVSGGYTDTQYF. The CDR3, as DNA: TGTGCCAGCAGTTGGGTTAGCGGGGGCTACACAGATACGCAGTATTTT.

This clone was recorded only once. The V and J genes are TRBV5-4 and TRBJ1-3; D perhaps matches TRBD1 (5 bases). The germline V gene has CDR1 SGHNT and CDR2 YYREEE (reference sequence). The length of the CDR3 is 16 residues. Deletions cut 0 bases from V and 3 bases from J, with 13 bases between. The CDR3 sequence: CASSLAGRGYGNTIYF. CDR3 in DNA: TGTGCCAGCAGCTTGGCCGGAAGGGGTTATGGAAACACCATATATTTT.

This chain connects TRBV4-1 to TRBJ1-2; the D gene is possibly TRBD1 (5 bases). V dropped 0 bases and J dropped 8 bases, with 13 bases sitting between them. This CDR3 is 14 amino acids long. The germline gives CDR1 MGHRA, CDR2 YSYEKL. CDR3 DNA sequence: TGCGCCAGCAGCCAAGATCAGGGTCGGTTGGGCTACACCTTC. This encodes CASSQDQGRLGYTF.

Only a few counts were recorded for this clone. The chain carries TRBV7-9 and TRBJ1-5; D possibly corresponds to TRBD1 (6 bases). Per germline, CDR1 SEHNR and CDR2 FQNEAQ (reference sequence). The V end was cut by 5 bases, the J end by 4 bases, with 21 bases between. The CDR3 has 17 residues. The CDR3 reads CASSLQGGAGKNQPQHF. The CDR3 DNA sequence: TGTGCCAGCAGCCTCCAAGGGGGGGCAGGAAAGAATCAGCCCCAGCATTTT.

The chain has TRBV6-5 and TRBJ1-1; 8 positions match TRBD1. There are 14 residues in the CDR3. Germline loops: CDR1 MNHEY, CDR2 SVGAGI. Trimming took 8 bases from V and 4 from J; bases not matched to a gene: 9. The CDR3 nucleotides are TGTGCCAGCGCTACCGAAACAGGGGGCACTGAAGCTTTCTTT. Its translation is CASATETGGTEAFF.

V gene TRBV2 combines with J gene TRBJ1-6; a possible D gene is TRBD1 (5 bases). The V gene's germline CDR1 is SNHLY and CDR2 FYNNEI. The CDR3 contains 15 residues. V lost 4 bases and J lost 7, with 14 bases in between. The CDR3 reads CASSGQGLENSPLHF. The CDR3 DNA reads TGTGCCAGCAGTGGCCAGGGTCTTGAAAATTCACCCCTCCACTTT.

The CDR3 nucleotides are TGTGCCAGCAGCCCCGTTAGGGGCTCGGGCTACACCTTC. As protein: CASSPVRGSGYTF. The chain uses TRBV14 and TRBJ1-2; possibly TRBD1 for D (5 bases). Germline V gene sequence: CDR1 SGHDN, CDR2 FVKESK. This CDR3 comprises 13 residues. Trimming cost V 4 bases and J 8 bases, with 14 bases left between them.

The chain recombines TRBV30 with TRBJ1-1; no definite D call. The ends were cut back, 5 bases at V and 0 bases at J, with 7 bases in the middle. This CDR3 region has 12 residues. Germline loops: CDR1 GTSNPN, CDR2 SVGIG (reference sequence). CDR3 DNA sequence: TGTGCCTGGGAGCGGTTGAACACTGAAGCTTTCTTT. Protein product: CAWERLNTEAFF.

V usage is TRBV5-1 and J usage is TRBJ2-1, with a weak D call TRBD2 (7 bases). In germline, CDR1 is SGHRS, CDR2 YFSETQ. V was pared by 7 bases and J by 7 bases, with 18 bases between. The CDR3 runs 14 residues. In DNA form, the CDR3 reads TGCGCCAGCCAGACCGGGGGGCGGTTGAATGAGCAGTTCTTC. It is translated as CASQTGGRLNEQFF. Supplemented by reference TRBV5-1 and TRBJ2-1, the full variable domain reads KAGVTQTPRYLIKTRGQQVTLSCSPISGHRSVSWYQQTPGQGLQFLFEYFSETQRNKGNFPGRFSGRQFSNSRSEMNVSTLELGDSALYLCASQTGGRLNEQFFGPGTRLTVL.

The chain joins TRBV10-3 to TRBJ1-5; possibly TRBD1 for D (6 bases). From germline, CDR1 is ENHRY and CDR2 SYGVKD. The CDR3 contains 13 residues. Trimming took 6 bases from V and 8 from J, leaving 14 bases between them. Here the CDR3 reads CAIRMDSMEPQHF. The CDR3 DNA is TGTGCCATCAGGATGGACAGTATGGAGCCCCAGCATTTT.

This clone was seen only once. This rearrangement joins TRBV7-2 to TRBJ2-2; D not resolved. The CDR3 has 14 amino acids. The V gene lost 5 bases and the J gene lost 0 bases, with 7 bases spanning the gap. Germline-derived CDR1 and CDR2 are SGHTA and FQGNSA. CDR3 region: CASSVDSNTGELFF. The CDR3 DNA reads TGTGCCAGCAGCGTAGACTCGAACACCGGGGAGCTGTTTTTT.

J is TRBJ2-7 and V is TRBV28; D may be TRBD1 (6 bases). This CDR3 spans 14 amino acids. Germline V lookup: CDR1 MDHEN, CDR2 SYDVKM. Between the trimmed V and J ends, which lost 4 bases and 2 bases, there was a span of 12 bases. CDR3 protein: CASSSQQGTYEQYF. Written as DNA, the CDR3 is TGTGCCAGCAGTTCTCAACAGGGTACCTACGAGCAGTACTTC. The whole variable domain, filled in from reference TRBV28 and TRBJ2-7, reads DVKVTQSSRYLVKRTGEKVFLECVQDMDHENMFWYRQDPGLGLRLIYFSYDVKMKEKGDIPEGYSVSREKKERFSLILESASTNQTSMYLCASSSQQGTYEQYFGPGTRLTVT.

This sequence joins TRBV7-8 and TRBJ1-6, with D maybe TRBD1 (6 bases). Between the trimmed V and J ends, which lost 8 bases and 8 bases, there was a span of 16 bases. This CDR3 comprises 14 residues. CDR1 is SGHVS, CDR2 FQNEAQ, per germline. CDR3 in amino acids: CASEKGGGHSPLHF. The CDR3 nucleotides are TGTGCCAGCGAAAAGGGTGGGGGCCATTCACCCCTCCACTTT.

The gene calls are TRBV5-4 and TRBJ1-6; perhaps TRBD1 as D (6 bases). Trimming removed 5 bases from V and 10 bases from J, with 13 bases in between. The CDR3 covers 13 residues. Per germline, CDR1 SGHNT and CDR2 YYREEE (reference sequence). The DNA of the CDR3 is TGTGCCAGCAGAGGGGGGGGTGGCTCACCCCTCCACTTT. Translation: CASRGGGGSPLHF.

The V and J genes are TRBV9 and TRBJ1-2; tentatively, D is TRBD1 (5 bases). The V end lost 2 bases, the J end lost 7 bases, and 12 bases lay between the germline ends. Germline-derived CDR1 and CDR2 are SGDLS and YYNGEE. The CDR3 length is 13 residues. The chain's CDR3 is CASSVPPQGGYTF. DNA for the CDR3: TGTGCCAGCAGCGTCCCGCCCCAGGGTGGCTACACCTTC.

This clone was counted between two and nine times. The chain employs TRBV27 and TRBJ1-6, with TRBD1 as a possible D gene (6 bases). The CDR3 contains 14 residues. Trimming cost V 6 bases and J 7 bases, with 13 bases left between them. The germline V gene encodes CDR1 MNHEY and CDR2 SMNVEV (reference sequence). CDR3 coding DNA: TGTGCCAGCAGGACGTGGGGGGGCAATTCACCCCTCCACTTT. Amino acids: CASRTWGGNSPLHF.

V is TRBV6-5 and J is TRBJ2-3; 8 positions agree with TRBD1. CDR3 length equals 16 residues. Germline CDR1 MNHEY, CDR2 SVGAGI. The junction had 8 bases not matched to a gene; V was cut back by 2 bases and J by 4 bases. The CDR3 DNA reads as TGTGCCAGCAGTTACCGGGACAGGAATGAGGCAGATACGCAGTATTTT. This translates into CASSYRDRNEADTQYF.

This clone was picked up a small number of times. DNA of the CDR3: TGTGCCACCTCTAGCGGGTTCTCAGAAGCTTTCTTT. Translating it yields CATSSGFSEAFF. This chain connects TRBV24-1 to TRBJ1-1; D remains ambiguous. The germline V gene has CDR1 KGHDR and CDR2 SFDVKD. This CDR3 is built from 12 residues. V lost 9 bases and J lost 8, with 15 bases in between.

This clone was seen ten or more times. The genes are TRBV10-3 and TRBJ2-2; 10 bases are shared with TRBD2. Per the germline V gene, CDR1 is ENHRY and CDR2 is SYGVKD. Trimming removed 4 bases from V and 5 bases from J; junction bases left unmatched: 7. The CDR3 totals 16 residues. CDR3 residues: CAISVQREGETGELFF. CDR3 coding DNA: TGTGCCATCAGTGTTCAGCGGGAGGGCGAAACCGGGGAGCTGTTTTTT.

The V and J genes are TRBV5-8 and TRBJ2-7, with 8 bases aligning to TRBD1. CDR1 is SGHTS and CDR2 is YDEGEE in the germline V gene. Trimming cost V 1 base and J 4 bases; bases outside gene matches: 1. The CDR3 spans 13 residues. The CDR3 region is CASSLTGGYEQYF. In DNA, the CDR3 is TGTGCCAGCAGCTTGACAGGGGGGTACGAGCAGTACTTC.

The CDR3 nucleotides read TGTGCCAGCAGCGGTTCGGGACAGGGATACTATGGCTACACCTTC. Translation: CASSGSGQGYYGYTF. The V call is TRBV5-8, the J call TRBJ1-2, with 9 bases identical to TRBD1. Germline CDR1 SGHTS, CDR2 YDEGEE. With V trimmed by 4 bases and J by 3 bases, 7 bases remained unmatched. This CDR3 region has 15 residues.

The V call is TRBV9, the J call TRBJ1-2; D not resolved. The CDR3 totals 14 residues. The V gene lost 4 bases and the J gene lost 2 bases, with 12 bases spanning the gap. Germline values: CDR1 SGDLS, CDR2 YYNGEE. The CDR3 DNA follows: TGTGCCAGCAGCCCATATGCCACAAACTATGGCTACACCTTC. Its translation: CASSPYATNYGYTF. Together with reference TRBV9 and TRBJ1-2, the CDR3 gives the full variable domain: DSGVTQTPKHLITATGQRVTLRCSPRSGDLSVYWYQQSLDQGLQFLIQYYNGEERAKGNILERFSAQQFPDLHSELNLSSLELGDSALYFCASSPYATNYGYTFGSGTRLTVV.

V and J are TRBV4-3 and TRBJ2-7, with 10 bases identical to TRBD1. Unmatched junction bases numbered 0, after V lost 9 bases and J lost 1 base. Germline loops: CDR1 LGHNA, CDR2 YSLEER. CDR3 length equals 12 residues. CDR3 residues: CARGQGSYEQYV. CDR3 nucleotide sequence: TGCGCCAGGGGACAGGGGTCCTACGAGCAGTACGTC.

The V call is TRBV7-8, the J call TRBJ2-1; 9 bases map to TRBD1. Germline values: CDR1 SGHVS, CDR2 FQNEAQ. The CDR3 consists of 14 residues. The ends lost 1 base at V and 9 bases at J; junction bases unmatched: 4. CDR3 in DNA: TGTGCCAGCAGCTTAGGGACGGGACAGGGTGAGCAGTTCTTC. Translated: CASSLGTGQGEQFF. The full variable domain, in which reference TRBV7-8 and TRBJ2-1 provide the parts outside the CDR3, is GAGVSQSPRYKVAKRGQDVALRCDPISGHVSLFWYQQALGQGPEFLTYFQNEAQLDKSGLPSDRFFAERPEGSVSTLKIQRTQQEDSAVYLCASSLGTGQGEQFFGPGTRLTVL.

This chain joins TRBV6-5 and TRBJ2-7; a possible D gene is TRBD1 (5 bases). The V gene's germline CDR1 is MNHEY and CDR2 SVGAGI. V lost 6 bases, J lost 2 bases, and 17 bases lay in between. The CDR3 is 15 amino acids. The CDR3 nucleotides read TGTGCCAGCAGAGCAGACAGCCCCGCAACCTACGAGCAGTACGTC. It translates to CASRADSPATYEQYV.